These 22 T cell receptor beta chains came from one sample sequenced in a study of early stage breast cancer tumors. Assay: immunoSEQ multiplex PCR; the TCRdb copy retains only in-frame clones and omits some. Of tens of thousands of clones in the sample, roughly 70% were seen once. Sequences were obtained from blood. Receptors originate from a person between 55 and 69 years old with breast cancer.

The chain couples TRBV7-8 to TRBJ2-1; D is possibly TRBD2 (5 bases). There are 12 residues in the CDR3. V gave up 4 bases and J gave up 9 bases, with 10 bases separating them. Germline CDR1 SGHVS, CDR2 FQNEAQ. The chain's CDR3 is CASSSGGPEQFF. The CDR3 bases are TGTGCCAGCAGCTCCGGCGGGCCTGAGCAGTTCTTC.

The chain recombines TRBV5-1 with TRBJ2-5; D remains unclear. Near its end, the DNA agrees better with TRBJ2-7, so the J call may be wrong. The CDR3 runs 14 residues. CDR1 SGHRS and CDR2 YFSETQ come from the germline V gene. The CDR3 region has the DNA TGCGCCAGCAGCGTAGCAGGCACCACCTACGAGCAGTACTTC. The encoded protein is CASSVAGTTYEQYF.

The chain combines TRBV5-4 with TRBJ2-5, with D hard to call. V lost 3 bases to trimming and J lost 3 bases, with 3 bases between them. Germline assignment: CDR1 SGHNT and CDR2 YYREEE (reference sequence). This CDR3 region has 11 residues. CDR3 DNA sequence: TGTGCCAGCAGCTGGGAAGAGACCCAGTACTTC. Translated, it gives CASSWEETQYF.

This clone was detected a few times. The genes are TRBV4-1 and TRBJ2-3; 15 bases fit TRBD2. Per the germline V gene, CDR1 is MGHRA and CDR2 is YSYEKL. The CDR3 has 15 amino acids. V was pared by 4 bases and J by 11 bases, with 7 bases of the junction left unmatched. CDR3 loop: CASSPGLAGGFMQYF. CDR3 coding DNA: TGCGCCAGCAGCCCCGGACTAGCGGGAGGGTTCATGCAGTATTTT.

The CDR3 loop reads CASSVGSGGTYEQYF. In DNA, the CDR3 is TGTGCCAGCAGCGTAGGAAGTGGTGGGACCTACGAGCAGTACTTC. V gene TRBV9 combines with J gene TRBJ2-7; D uncertain. The CDR3 is made up of 15 amino acids. V gave up 0 bases and J gave up 2 bases, with 12 bases separating them. The V gene's germline CDR1 is SGDLS and CDR2 YYNGEE.

About this clone: Its ends do not fully match the called genes, so a read error is possible. The rearrangement uses TRBV7-7 and TRBJ2-1; tentative D call: TRBD2 (7 bases). There are 16 residues in the CDR3. CDR1 and CDR2 (germline): SSHAT, FNYEAQ (reference sequence). CDR3 protein: CASSLGGVYPYNEQFF. CDR3 nucleotide sequence: TGTGCTAGCAGCTTAGGGGGGGTATACCCTTACAATGAGCAGTTCTTC.

V and J are TRBV15 and TRBJ2-3; D is ambiguous. Trimming left V 1 base short and J 2 bases short, with 10 bases between. The CDR3 loop spans 15 amino acids. Germline CDR1 LNHNV, CDR2 YYDKDF (reference sequence). The CDR3 spells CATSRARGSTDTQYF. The CDR3, as DNA: TGTGCCACCAGCAGAGCTCGCGGTTCCACAGATACGCAGTATTTT.

The chain couples TRBV5-5 to TRBJ1-1; possibly TRBD1 for D (5 bases). This CDR3 is built from 13 residues. The germline V gene has CDR1 SGHKS and CDR2 YYEKEE (reference sequence). Deletions cut 4 bases from V and 2 bases from J, with 9 bases between. CDR3 coding DNA: TGTGCCAGCAGCCGGGACTTTAACACTGAAGCTTTCTTT. This encodes CASSRDFNTEAFF.

The chain uses TRBV7-3 and TRBJ2-1; TRBD2 matches at 11 bases. The CDR3 is made up of 16 amino acids. Germline loops: CDR1 SGHTA, CDR2 FQGTGA. Losses at the gene ends were 5 bases for V and 8 bases for J; bases not matched to a gene: 11. In nucleotides, the CDR3 is TGTGCCAGCAGCCCCCCCCCTAGCGGGGGGAGACATGAGCAGTTCTTC. Amino acid sequence: CASSPPPSGGRHEQFF.

The chain has TRBV5-6 and TRBJ2-7; 7 bases match TRBD2. The CDR3 spans 14 residues. Trimming removed 3 bases from V and 4 bases from J; junction bases left unmatched: 7. Germline V CDR1 and CDR2: SGHDT, YYEEEE. The CDR3 reads CASSSAGQLYEQYF. The CDR3 bases are TGTGCCAGCAGCTCAGCGGGGCAGCTTTACGAGCAGTACTTC.

This clone was seen a few times. The V call is TRBV7-8, the J call TRBJ2-7; unclear D gene. Germline CDR1 and CDR2: SGHVS and FQNEAQ. The CDR3 consists of 15 residues. The V gene lost 5 bases and the J gene lost 4 bases, with 18 bases spanning the gap. Here the CDR3 DNA reads TGTGCCAGCAGCGCCTTACAGTACCAGGCTTACGAGCAGTACTTC. It specifies CASSALQYQAYEQYF.

This clone has more than one count but fewer than ten. This CDR3 reads CASKRDLNQPQHF. In DNA form, the CDR3 reads TGTGCCAGCAAGAGGGACCTCAATCAGCCCCAGCATTTT. The chain links TRBV7-8 to TRBJ1-5; a weak D match, TRBD1 (5 bases). Trimming pared 7 bases from V and 3 bases from J, leaving 10 bases between. The CDR3 is 13 residues long. Germline V gene sequence: CDR1 SGHVS, CDR2 FQNEAQ.

V is TRBV7-9 and J is TRBJ2-7; D is perhaps TRBD2 (6 bases). CDR3 length: 13 amino acids. From germline, CDR1 is SEHNR and CDR2 FQNEAQ (reference sequence). Trimming removed 7 bases from V and 6 bases from J, with 16 bases in between. CDR3 coding DNA: TGTGCCAGCAACACGGTTGGGCGGGGCGAGCAGTACTTC. Translating it yields CASNTVGRGEQYF.

The chain carries TRBV6-5 and TRBJ1-5; no clear D. Germline assignment: CDR1 MNHEY and CDR2 SVGAGI. Trimming removed 2 bases at V and 7 bases at J, with 9 bases between. The CDR3 totals 13 residues. The CDR3 is CASSYSGRQPQHF. Here the CDR3 DNA reads TGTGCCAGCAGTTACAGTGGGAGGCAGCCCCAGCATTTT.

This clone was seen once. The chain links TRBV5-1 to TRBJ1-3; TRBD1 is a possible D gene (6 bases). The length of the CDR3 is 17 residues. Trimming cost V 3 bases and J 0 bases, with 16 bases left between them. Germline V gives CDR1 SGHRS, CDR2 YFSETQ. The CDR3 loop is CASSWGHGRFSGNTIYF. In DNA form, the CDR3 reads TGCGCCAGCAGCTGGGGACACGGTCGGTTCTCTGGAAACACCATATATTTT.

This clone was found once. This chain uses TRBV5-5 with TRBJ2-5, with D unresolved. Germline CDR1 is SGHKS and CDR2 is YYEKEE (reference sequence). Trimming removed 3 bases at V and 4 bases at J, with 13 bases between. The CDR3 sequence is 14 residues long. The CDR3 region is CASSWLRSAETQYF. DNA of the CDR3: TGTGCCAGCAGCTGGCTCCGATCCGCAGAGACCCAGTACTTC.

There are a few counts of this clone. V gene TRBV2 combines with J gene TRBJ2-7; perhaps TRBD2 as D (6 bases). The germline CDR1 and CDR2 sequences are SNHLY and FYNNEI. Deletions cut 3 bases from V and 5 bases from J, with 8 bases between. The CDR3 extends over 12 amino acids. The CDR3 coding sequence is TGTGCCAGCAGTGAGGGGGGTCACGAGCAGTACTTC. As protein: CASSEGGHEQYF.

This chain joins TRBV4-1 and TRBJ2-5, with D possibly called TRBD1 or TRBD2 (6 bases each). This CDR3 region has 17 residues. The V gene's germline CDR1 is MGHRA and CDR2 YSYEKL. Trimming stripped 0 bases from V and 2 bases from J, with 16 bases between. The CDR3 DNA sequence: TGCGCCAGCAGCCAAGATCTGGGGGGCGGAATACAAGAGACCCAGTACTTC. Protein sequence: CASSQDLGGGIQETQYF.

The chain joins TRBV19 to TRBJ1-5; 8 bases map to TRBD1. J was trimmed by 0 bases and V by 7 bases; bases with no gene match: 17. The germline CDR1 and CDR2 sequences are LNHDA and SQIVND (reference sequence). The CDR3 totals 19 residues. Written as DNA, the CDR3 is TGTGCCAGTACCCCCACTGGACAGGGAGTTTTTAATAGCAATCAGCCCCAGCATTTT. Its translation is CASTPTGQGVFNSNQPQHF.

The V call is TRBV28, the J call TRBJ1-2, with TRBD1 as a possible D gene (6 bases). Germline values: CDR1 MDHEN, CDR2 SYDVKM. The V end was cut by 3 bases, the J end by 6 bases, with 11 bases between. This CDR3 is built from 13 residues. Written as DNA, the CDR3 is TGTGCCAGCAGTTTTCGCAGGGGTGATGGCTACACCTTC. Protein sequence: CASSFRRGDGYTF.

The chain joins TRBV7-6 to TRBJ1-1; D is possibly TRBD1 (5 bases). From germline, CDR1 is SGHVS and CDR2 FNYEAQ. The CDR3 has 14 amino acids. V was clipped by 1 base and J by 5 bases, with 11 bases between them. The CDR3, as DNA: TGTGCCAGCAGCTTAGACCCGGGGGTAACTGAAGCTTTCTTT. Amino acid sequence: CASSLDPGVTEAFF. The entire variable domain, with the rest obtained from reference TRBV7-6 and TRBJ1-1, is as follows: GAGVSQSPRYKVTKRGQDVALRCDPISGHVSLYWYRQALGQGPEFLTYFNYEAQQDKSGLPNDRFSAERPEGSISTLTIQRTEQRDSAMYRCASSLDPGVTEAFFGQGTRLTVV.

This chain uses TRBV7-8 with TRBJ1-2; TRBD1 is a possible D gene (6 bases). V was cut by 1 base and J by 10 bases, with 22 bases left in between. The CDR3 is 16 residues long. Germline-derived CDR1 and CDR2 are SGHVS and FQNEAQ. CDR3 in DNA: TGTGCCAGCAGCTTAGAGCTTAGCGGGGGCGACGATGACTACACCTTC. As protein: CASSLELSGGDDDYTF.